These 11 T cell receptor beta chains originate from one sample sequenced in a study of blood T cell repertoires in COVID-19. Repertoires were generated with immunoSEQ multiplex PCR, while TCRdb's copy carries only in-frame clones and drops some. The data contain approximately 90,000 clones, 65% to 90% of them seen just once; the ten biggest clones take up 1.2%. Sequenced sample: peripheral blood. These receptors were obtained from a man older than 75 with active or convalescent COVID-19.

The J gene is TRBJ2-7, the V gene TRBV6-5; weak D call: TRBD2 (5 bases). V lost 2 bases and J 3 bases, leaving 14 bases between the germline ends. The CDR3 extends over 15 amino acids. From germline, CDR1 is MNHEY and CDR2 SVGAGI. CDR3 sequence: CASSYRVRASYEQYF. The CDR3 DNA sequence: TGTGCCAGCAGTTACCGTGTGAGGGCGAGCTACGAGCAGTACTTC.

The chain recombines TRBV5-4 with TRBJ2-7; 9 positions match TRBD1. Germline V gives CDR1 SGHNT, CDR2 YYREEE (reference sequence). The CDR3 runs 16 residues. Trimming at V came to 1 base and at J to 0 bases, leaving 5 bases not matched to a gene. CDR3 sequence (DNA): TGTGCCAGCAGCTTGTTGGCGACAGGGGGCTCCTACGAGCAGTACTTC. Amino acid sequence: CASSLLATGGSYEQYF.

V usage is TRBV28 and J usage is TRBJ2-7; a weak D match, TRBD2 (5 bases). Germline V gene data show CDR1 as MDHEN and CDR2 as SYDVKM. This CDR3 is built from 12 residues. Between the trimmed V and J ends, which lost 5 bases and 3 bases, there was a span of 8 bases. The CDR3 DNA reads TGTGCCAGCAGTACTAGTGGCTACGAGCAGTACTTC. It is translated as CASSTSGYEQYF.

The chain employs TRBV5-6 and TRBJ2-5; D perhaps matches TRBD2 (6 bases). The germline V gene encodes CDR1 SGHDT and CDR2 YYEEEE. The CDR3 runs 14 residues. The V end lost 2 bases, the J end lost 4 bases, and 12 bases lay between the germline ends. The chain's CDR3 is CASSFTGGRETQYF. CDR3 DNA: TGTGCCAGCAGCTTCACCGGGGGACGAGAGACCCAGTACTTC.

The V and J genes are TRBV28 and TRBJ2-3, with no clear D. Germline V gene sequence: CDR1 MDHEN, CDR2 SYDVKM. Deletions cut 2 bases from V and 2 bases from J, with 5 bases between. This CDR3 comprises 13 residues. CDR3 DNA sequence: TGTGCCAGCAGTTTAGACAACACAGATACGCAGTATTTT. This codes for CASSLDNTDTQYF.

This clone came up once. This CDR3 reads CASSVGLVPADTQYF. CDR3 bases: TGTGCCAGCAGTGTCGGACTAGTCCCAGCAGATACGCAGTATTTT. The chain carries TRBV2 and TRBJ2-3; 7 nucleotides align to TRBD2. V lost 4 bases to trimming and J lost 4 bases; unmatched junction nucleotides: 8. This CDR3 contains 15 residues. Germline CDR1 SNHLY, CDR2 FYNNEI.

The chain combines TRBV30 with TRBJ1-6; D may be TRBD1 (6 bases). V lost 6 bases, J lost 4 bases, and 13 bases lay in between. This CDR3 comprises 14 residues. Germline lookup yields CDR1 GTSNPN and CDR2 SVGIG (reference sequence). In nucleotides, the CDR3 is TGTGCCTGCCAGGGAGGGGGTTATAATTCACCCCTCCACTTT. Translation gives CACQGGGYNSPLHF.

V and J are TRBV7-2 and TRBJ2-2; 13 bases are a match to TRBD2. Germline CDR1 is SGHTA and CDR2 is FQGNSA. This CDR3 is 16 amino acids long. With V trimmed by 5 bases and J by 5 bases, 5 bases remained unmatched. The CDR3 bases are TGTGCCAGCAGCGTCCCGGGACTAGCGGGAACCGGGGAGCTGTTTTTT. This sequence encodes CASSVPGLAGTGELFF.

The genes are TRBV5-1 and TRBJ2-1, with TRBD2 matching 7 bases. The V segment lost 4 bases and the J segment 0 bases; nucleotides outside the gene matches: 7. Looked up from germline, CDR1 is SGHRS and CDR2 is YFSETQ. This CDR3 region has 16 residues. The CDR3 DNA is TGCGCCAGCAGCAGTGGGGGAGGGGTCTCCTACAATGAGCAGTTCTTC. Translated, it gives CASSSGGGVSYNEQFF.

The chain couples TRBV5-1 to TRBJ2-3; D possibly corresponds to TRBD2 (6 bases). CDR1 is SGHRS, CDR2 YFSETQ, per germline. This CDR3 spans 14 amino acids. The V and J ends lost 5 bases and 2 bases respectively, with 12 bases between them. The CDR3 bases are TGCGCCAGCAGTATCGGGGGTCACACAGATACGCAGTATTTT. This gives the protein CASSIGGHTDTQYF.

This clone was picked up one time. The chain recombines TRBV19 with TRBJ2-2, with 11 bases matching TRBD2. The germline V gene encodes CDR1 LNHDA and CDR2 SQIVND (reference sequence). V was pared by 5 bases and J by 4 bases, with 6 bases of the junction left unmatched. This CDR3 region has 16 residues. The CDR3 bases are TGTGCCAGTAGTCTACTAGCGGGAGACATCACCGGGGAGCTGTTTTTT. Protein: CASSLLAGDITGELFF.